These 18 T cell receptor beta chains were sequenced from one sample in a study of regulatory T cells in long-lasting Graves disease. Time point noted: newly diagnosed GD, antithyroid drugs for less than 3 months. The TCR library used RNA extracted from PBMCs. Building the TCR beta libraries relied on iRepertoire HTBI primers, and CDR3 regions underwent Arm-PCR. A single record per CDR3 protein comes from TCRdb applying MiXCR to the multiplex PCR reads. This table has over 300,000 distinct CDR3 sequences, around 16% appearing once. The sequencing here drew on peripheral blood mononuclear cells (PBMCs), taken at new diagnosis, from a patient treated with antithyroid drugs. These receptors were obtained from a female donor with Graves disease.

This clonotype has a handful of counts. The V gene is TRBV28, the J gene TRBJ1-4, with no clear D. The CDR3 extends over 14 amino acids. In germline, CDR1 is MDHEN, CDR2 SYDVKM. Between the trimmed V and J ends, which lost 5 bases and 6 bases, there was a span of 13 bases. Here the CDR3 DNA reads TGTGCCAGCAGTCCAGTCGGACCGGATGAAAAACTGTTTTTT. Amino acids: CASSPVGPDEKLFF.

The chain recombines TRBV5-4 with TRBJ2-3; 10 bases map to TRBD2. The J segment lost 5 bases and the V segment lost 6 bases, leaving 12 bases of the junction unmatched. The germline gives CDR1 SGHNT, CDR2 YYREEE (reference sequence). The CDR3 extends over 16 amino acids. The CDR3 nucleotides read TGTGCCAGCACCTCGAAAAGCGGGGGGGCCGTAGATACGCAGTATTTT. Its protein product is CASTSKSGGAVDTQYF.

The V gene is TRBV20-1, the J gene TRBJ2-5; 11 nucleotides agree with TRBD1. From germline, CDR1 is DFQATT and CDR2 SNEGSKA (reference sequence). The CDR3 runs to 15 residues. The V gene end was trimmed by 6 bases and the J gene end by 4 bases; junction bases not matched to a gene: 10. CDR3 coding DNA: TGCAGTGCAACCGAGGCGGACAGGGGGCGAGAGACCCAGTACTTC. Protein sequence: CSATEADRGRETQYF.

The sample holds many counts of this clonotype. The chain joins TRBV7-9 to TRBJ2-7; 10 bases line up with TRBD2. This CDR3 spans 16 amino acids. V was clipped by 5 bases and J by 0 bases; unmatched bases: 7. Germline V gives CDR1 SEHNR, CDR2 FQNEAQ (reference sequence). CDR3 bases: TGTGCCAGCAGCCCTTGGACTAGCGGATCCTCCTACGAGCAGTACTTC. Translation gives CASSPWTSGSSYEQYF.

CDR3 in DNA: TGTGCCAGCAGCCTAAGGACGTCCTATGGCTACACCTTC. As protein: CASSLRTSYGYTF. This chain connects TRBV7-2 to TRBJ1-2; D is uncertain. The CDR3 is made up of 13 amino acids. The V gene's germline CDR1 is SGHTA and CDR2 FQGNSA. Trimming left V 5 bases short and J 4 bases short, with 11 bases between.

The sample holds many counts of this clonotype. The V gene is TRBV19, the J gene TRBJ2-6; D remains unclear. V was pared by 5 bases and J by 2 bases, with 7 bases between. Germline values: CDR1 LNHDA, CDR2 SQIVND (reference sequence). The CDR3 sequence is 14 residues long. The CDR3 bases are TGTGCCAGTAGTGGGCAGGCTGGGGCCAACGTCCTGACTTTC. Encoded protein: CASSGQAGANVLTF.

This clonotype was found many times. As DNA, the CDR3 is TGTGCCAGCAGGCCCGGGACAGGGGGCCACGAGCAGTACTTC. Encoded protein: CASRPGTGGHEQYF. The chain recombines TRBV7-9 with TRBJ2-7; 12 nucleotides align to TRBD1. J was trimmed by 5 bases and V by 6 bases; bases with no gene match: 5. This CDR3 spans 14 amino acids. Germline values: CDR1 SEHNR, CDR2 FQNEAQ (reference sequence).

There are many counts of this clonotype. The rearrangement joins TRBV12-3 or TRBV12-4 to TRBJ2-7, with 11 bases matching TRBD1. V trimming: 3 bases; J trimming: 6 bases; junction bases outside the gene matches: 7. CDR3 length: 15 amino acids. CDR3 in DNA: TGTGCCAGCAGTTTGGCACGGACAGGGGGCCTCGAGCAGTACTTC. It yields the protein CASSLARTGGLEQYF.

The chain joins TRBV10-2 to TRBJ2-3, with D hard to call. The CDR3 loop spans 15 amino acids. From germline, CDR1 is WSHSY and CDR2 SAAADI. V lost 2 bases and J 5 bases, leaving 14 bases between the germline ends. The CDR3 here is CASSEISNSRDTQYF. CDR3 nucleotide sequence: TGCGCCAGCAGTGAGATTTCCAATTCTAGAGATACGCAGTATTTT.

In its sample, this clonotype was seen a few times. This rearrangement joins TRBV18 to TRBJ2-7; TRBD2 aligns across 12 bases. Germline CDR1 KGHSH, CDR2 LQKENI. The CDR3 totals 14 residues. The J segment lost 5 bases and the V segment lost 4 bases, leaving 3 bases of the junction unmatched. This chain's CDR3 is CASSLTSGSHEQYF. CDR3 coding DNA: TGTGCCAGCTCACTGACTAGCGGGAGCCACGAGCAGTACTTC.

This clonotype was recorded many times. The chain is built from TRBV27 and TRBJ2-1; D may match TRBD1 or TRBD2 (5 bases each). The CDR3 has 17 amino acids. Germline lookup yields CDR1 MNHEY and CDR2 SMNVEV (reference sequence). The ends were cut back, 3 bases at V and 0 bases at J, with 15 bases in the middle. The CDR3 spells CASSFPPAGSSYNEQFF. CDR3 in DNA: TGTGCCAGCAGTTTCCCACCCGCAGGGAGCTCCTACAATGAGCAGTTCTTC.

The chain employs TRBV29-1 and TRBJ1-6; perhaps TRBD1 as D (6 bases). V was pared by 6 bases and J by 0 bases, with 9 bases between. Germline CDR1 and CDR2: SQVTM and ANQGSEA. This CDR3 has 14 residues. The CDR3, as DNA: TGCAGCGTGATGGACAGCTCCTATAATTCACCCCTCCACTTT. Its protein is CSVMDSSYNSPLHF.

This clonotype was counted once. The CDR3 sequence: CASSEAEVLAGNEQFF. CDR3 DNA sequence: TGTGCCAGCAGTGAAGCTGAGGTACTAGCGGGAAATGAGCAGTTCTTC. The chain uses TRBV2 and TRBJ2-1; 10 bases match TRBD2. V lost 0 bases to trimming and J lost 7 bases; unmatched junction nucleotides: 6. The CDR3 is 16 residues long. The germline V gene encodes CDR1 SNHLY and CDR2 FYNNEI.

This clonotype was observed many times. The chain couples TRBV28 to TRBJ2-7; 9 nucleotides align to TRBD1. The CDR3 length is 16 residues. With 6 bases clipped from V and 4 bases from J, the junction kept 13 bases outside the gene matches. Germline V gene data show CDR1 as MDHEN and CDR2 as SYDVKM. This chain's CDR3 is CASRGGAGTGKYEQYF. The CDR3 bases are TGTGCCAGCAGGGGGGGTGCCGGGACAGGGAAATACGAGCAGTACTTC.

The sample holds many counts of this clonotype. The chain has TRBV28 and TRBJ2-7; 8 nucleotides agree with TRBD2. Germline lookup yields CDR1 MDHEN and CDR2 SYDVKM. CDR3 size: 14 residues. The V segment lost 6 bases and the J segment 2 bases; nucleotides outside the gene matches: 6. The DNA of the CDR3 is TGTGCCAGCAGCGACGTTAGCGGGACCTACGAGCAGTACTTC. As protein: CASSDVSGTYEQYF.

This clonotype was seen repeatedly, ten times or more. The V gene is TRBV5-1, the J gene TRBJ2-2; TRBD2 might be the D (7 bases). The germline CDR1 and CDR2 sequences are SGHRS and YFSETQ. The CDR3 runs to 16 residues. Trimming removed 4 bases at V and 4 bases at J, with 17 bases between. The CDR3 region has the DNA TGCGCCAGCAGCGGGGGGGCGAGAACTGTCACCGGGGAGCTGTTTTTT. It specifies CASSGGARTVTGELFF. The entire variable domain, with the rest obtained from reference TRBV5-1 and TRBJ2-2, is as follows: KAGVTQTPRYLIKTRGQQVTLSCSPISGHRSVSWYQQTPGQGLQFLFEYFSETQRNKGNFPGRFSGRQFSNSRSEMNVSTLELGDSALYLCASSGGARTVTGELFFGEGSRLTVL.

The sample holds many counts of this clonotype. The V call is TRBV20-1, the J call TRBJ2-2; possibly TRBD1 for D (6 bases). Germline-derived CDR1 and CDR2 are DFQATT and SNEGSKA (reference sequence). This CDR3 has 15 amino acids. With 6 bases removed from V and 7 bases from J, the gap between germline ends came to 21 bases. Here the CDR3 DNA reads TGCAGTGCAAAAGACAGGCTTGGGATAGGCGGGGAGCTGTTTTTT. Its protein product is CSAKDRLGIGGELFF.

The V call is TRBV27, the J call TRBJ1-2, with no clear D. V was shortened by 2 bases and J by 3 bases, with 10 bases between the two germline ends. The CDR3 consists of 14 residues. CDR1 MNHEY and CDR2 SMNVEV come from the germline V gene (reference sequence). CDR3 sequence reads: CASSLKGKDYGYTF. DNA of the CDR3: TGTGCCAGCAGTTTAAAGGGTAAAGACTATGGCTACACCTTC.